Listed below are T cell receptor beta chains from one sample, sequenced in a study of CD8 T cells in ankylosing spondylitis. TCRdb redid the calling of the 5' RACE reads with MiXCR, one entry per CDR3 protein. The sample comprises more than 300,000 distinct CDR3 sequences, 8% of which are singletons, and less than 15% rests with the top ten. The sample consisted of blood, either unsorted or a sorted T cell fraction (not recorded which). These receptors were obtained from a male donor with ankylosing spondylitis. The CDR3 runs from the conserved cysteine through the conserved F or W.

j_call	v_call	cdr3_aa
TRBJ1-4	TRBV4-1	CASSQSGFSGGKLFF
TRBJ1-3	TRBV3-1	CASSQDRADRSGNTIYF
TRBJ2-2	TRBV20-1	CSAFRQGTNTGELFF
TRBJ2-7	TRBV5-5	CASSTGLAGAYEQYF
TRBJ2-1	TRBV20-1	CSARGTPTEEQFF
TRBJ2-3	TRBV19	CASSIFRSSGVHGDTQYF
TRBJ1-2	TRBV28	CASTPTFAGYTF
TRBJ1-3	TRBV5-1	CASSRLPQTGGSSGNTIYF
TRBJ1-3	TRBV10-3	CAISSMIGPNTIYF
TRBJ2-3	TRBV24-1	CATSDVTGATDTQYF
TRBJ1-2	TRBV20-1	CSASTRNYGYTF
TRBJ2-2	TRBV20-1	CSARTAGVDTGELFF
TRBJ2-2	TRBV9	CASSLAGASGELFF
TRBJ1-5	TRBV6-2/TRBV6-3	CASSYSSGSGNQPQHF
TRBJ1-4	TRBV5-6	CASSLYRGRSEKLFF
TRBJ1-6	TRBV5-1	CASRRDRDSPLHF
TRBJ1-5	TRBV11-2	CASSLGPRHQPQHF
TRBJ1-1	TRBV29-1	CSVEVGGEAFF
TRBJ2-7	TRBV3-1	CASGEGTPYEQYF
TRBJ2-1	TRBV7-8	CASTATSGSANEQFF
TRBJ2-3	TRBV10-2	CASSGSPTTDTQYF
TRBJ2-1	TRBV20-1	CSARSGGASGRAYNEQFF
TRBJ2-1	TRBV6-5	CASSYGSRGSSYNEQFF
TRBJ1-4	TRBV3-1	CASSQEEHSPNEKLFF
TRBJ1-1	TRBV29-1	CSVEVGQEAFF
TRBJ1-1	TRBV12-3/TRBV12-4	CASSLTGGLTEAFF
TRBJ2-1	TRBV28	CASRSGTSSSYNEQFF
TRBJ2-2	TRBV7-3	CASSLRAGGSTGELFF
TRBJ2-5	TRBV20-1	CSPTRQGWVTQYF
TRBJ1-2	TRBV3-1	CASSRLGLVDGYTF
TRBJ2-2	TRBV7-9	CAGPRGRPGELFF
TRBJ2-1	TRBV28	CASTPGLALNEQFF
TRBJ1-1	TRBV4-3	CASSQAEWVYTEAFF
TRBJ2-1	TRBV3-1	CASSQDRAGNEQFF
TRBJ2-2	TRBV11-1	CASSSPRLAGVGNTGELFF
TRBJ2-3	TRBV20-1	CSARGPQPDTQYF
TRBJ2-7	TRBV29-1	CSVRRTLSYEQYF
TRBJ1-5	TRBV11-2	CASSLVVGDQPQHF
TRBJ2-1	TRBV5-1	CASNPEGEQFF
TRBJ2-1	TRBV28	CASSSPAPGSPFF